This T cell receptor (beta chain) comes out of a study of blood T cell repertoires in COVID-19. Whole-study context: T cells, B-cell-depleted T cells, or PBMCs provided the cDNA or gDNA that served as material.

The germline V gene has CDR1 SEHNR and CDR2 FQNEAQ (reference sequence). This CDR3 is 16 amino acids long. V gave up 0 bases and J gave up 7 bases, with 16 bases separating them. Authors' methods: For nucleated cells, counts were estimated from reference gene primer amplification. Data came from immunoSEQ multiplex PCR; TCRdb stores just in-frame clones and leaves some out. D and trimming come from the DNA, and the V and J calls and clone size come from that table. The repertoire consists of about 250,000 clones, with 88% occurring once and the leading ten covering roughly 6.8%. This receptor was taken from a woman in her twenties or thirties with COVID-19, enrolled during active disease. Sequencing input: peripheral blood. The chain is built from TRBV7-9 and TRBJ1-5; the D gene is possibly TRBD1 (6 bases). The CDR3 nucleotides are TGTGCCAGCAGCTTAGCGACTGGGGGCGGAAAACAGCCCCAGCATTTT. Its translation: CASSLATGGGKQPQHF.